These 24 T cell receptor beta chains were all obtained from the same sample, sequenced in a study of blood T cell repertoires in COVID-19. Clones were sequenced by immunoSEQ multiplex PCR, and TCRdb holds only the in-frame ones, with some missing. The table lists 110,000 to 150,000 clones, about four fifths of them singletons. Sequenced: peripheral blood. Receptors were obtained from a man in his 70s who had recovered from COVID-19.

This chain links TRBV21-1 with TRBJ2-1; the table calls TRBD2, which could not be checked here. TRBV21-1 is annotated as a pseudogene. The CDR3 totals 19 residues. CDR3 amino acids: CASSKVVRRRAEGGNEQFF. The CDR3, as DNA: TGTGCCAGCAGCAAAGTAGTACGCCGCAGGGCTGAAGGAGGGAATGAGCAGTTCTTC.

In its sample, this clone was seen once. V is TRBV5-6 and J is TRBJ2-2; maybe TRBD2 (6 bases). The germline gives CDR1 SGHDT, CDR2 YYEEEE. The CDR3 has 14 residues. V was cut by 7 bases and J by 4 bases, with 14 bases left in between. The CDR3 DNA reads TGTGCCAGCTCCAGCGGGCCGGGCACCGGGGAGCTGTTTTTT. This translates into CASSSGPGTGELFF.

In its sample, this clone was seen a few times. A junction boundary mismatches the germline segment, possibly from a read error. V and J are TRBV13 and TRBJ2-3, with 11 positions matching TRBD1. The germline gives CDR1 PRHDT, CDR2 FYEKMQ (reference sequence). The length of the CDR3 is 16 residues. CDR3 nucleotide sequence: TGTGCCAGCAGCTTAAGGGACAGGGGGAGCAGAGATACGCAGTATTTT. Amino acid sequence: CASSLRDRGSRDTQYF. The variable domain in full, with the rest retrieved from reference TRBV13 and TRBJ2-3, is AAGVIQSPRHLIKEKRETATLKCYPIPRHDTVYWYQQGPGQDPQFLISFYEKMQSDKGSIPDRFSAQQFSDYHSELNMSSLELGDSALYFCASSLRDRGSRDTQYFGPGTRLTVL.

This clone was counted a few times. V usage is TRBV2 and J usage is TRBJ2-7; TRBD2 matches at 10 bases. V shed 6 bases, J shed 2 bases, and the junction held 7 bases outside the gene matches. The CDR3 length is 15 residues. In germline, CDR1 is SNHLY, CDR2 FYNNEI. In DNA, the CDR3 is TGTGCCAGCAGGCTGAGGACTAGCGGAGCCTACGAGCAGTACTTC. It specifies CASRLRTSGAYEQYF.

The genes are TRBV29-1 and TRBJ2-1; possible D gene TRBD1, 6 bases. The CDR3 covers 13 residues. CDR1 is SQVTM and CDR2 is ANQGSEA in the germline V gene. V lost 6 bases to trimming and J lost 7 bases, with 16 bases between them. DNA of the CDR3: TGCAGCGTCGGCTCGACAGGCCCAAATGAGCAGTTCTTC. It translates to CSVGSTGPNEQFF.

This chain connects TRBV12-5 to TRBJ2-1, with D perhaps TRBD2 (6 bases). Germline V lookup: CDR1 LGHNT, CDR2 FRNRAP. Trimming took 1 base from V and 3 from J, leaving 13 bases between them. The CDR3 extends over 16 amino acids. The chain's CDR3 is CASGLGGASVYNEQFF. CDR3 DNA: TGTGCTAGTGGTTTGGGGGGAGCTAGCGTCTACAATGAGCAGTTCTTC.

The chain combines TRBV7-2 with TRBJ1-1; 9 nucleotides line up with TRBD1. The J segment lost 5 bases and the V segment lost 4 bases, leaving 8 bases of the junction unmatched. The CDR3 totals 15 residues. Germline-derived CDR1 and CDR2 are SGHTA and FQGNSA. This CDR3 reads CASSYTQGAETEAFF. Written as DNA, the CDR3 is TGTGCCAGCAGCTATACACAGGGGGCGGAGACTGAAGCTTTCTTT.

CDR3 in DNA: TGCGCCAGCAGTCAATCAGGTTTCTATGGGGGGTGCTACGAGCAGTACTTC. Translation gives CASSQSGFYGGCYEQYF. V usage is TRBV23-1 and J usage is TRBJ2-7, with D possibly being TRBD2 (6 bases). TRBV23-1 is annotated as an ORF whose role is uncertain. V was pared by 0 bases and J by 3 bases, with 18 bases between. This CDR3 spans 17 amino acids.

This chain joins TRBV5-5 and TRBJ2-5; D may be TRBD2 (6 bases). The CDR3 spans 14 residues. V was pared by 4 bases and J by 2 bases, with 12 bases between. Germline loops: CDR1 SGHKS, CDR2 YYEKEE (reference sequence). For the CDR3, the DNA is TGTGCCAGCAGCGGCGGGACCGCTCAAGAGACCCAGTACTTC. It translates to CASSGGTAQETQYF.

V and J are TRBV30 and TRBJ1-3, with D unresolved. V was trimmed by 4 bases and J by 0 bases, leaving 7 bases between them. The CDR3 spans 13 residues. Germline values: CDR1 GTSNPN, CDR2 SVGIG (reference sequence). DNA for the CDR3: TGTGCCTGGACGGTTAACTCTGGAAACACCATATATTTT. It yields the protein CAWTVNSGNTIYF.

The CDR3 sequence is CASSYGIAYEQYF. DNA of the CDR3: TGTGCCAGCAGTTACGGGATTGCCTACGAGCAGTACTTC. The V call is TRBV12-3 or TRBV12-4, the J call TRBJ2-7, with D tentatively TRBD2 (5 bases). The CDR3 loop spans 13 amino acids. The V end lost 4 bases, the J end lost 2 bases, and 9 bases lay between the germline ends.

V and J are TRBV5-8 and TRBJ2-7, with D uncertain. From germline, CDR1 is SGHTS and CDR2 YDEGEE. The CDR3 has 12 amino acids. V was trimmed by 4 bases and J by 4 bases, leaving 9 bases between them. CDR3 loop: CASSHHGYEQYF. The DNA of the CDR3 is TGTGCCAGCAGCCACCACGGGTACGAGCAGTACTTC.

The chain recombines TRBV4-1 with TRBJ2-5, with D hard to call. Trimming pared 0 bases from V and 1 base from J, leaving 9 bases between. The length of the CDR3 is 15 residues. Germline CDR1 reads MGHRA; CDR2 reads YSYEKL. Here the CDR3 DNA reads TGCGCCAGCAGCCAAGATGAGAGGTTCCAAGAGACCCAGTACTTC. Amino acids: CASSQDERFQETQYF.

The chain combines TRBV5-5 with TRBJ1-1; maybe TRBD1 (5 bases). V shed 4 bases and J shed 7 bases, with 14 bases lying between them. This CDR3 spans 13 amino acids. The germline V gene encodes CDR1 SGHKS and CDR2 YYEKEE (reference sequence). CDR3 DNA: TGTGCCAGCAGCCCGACTCGGGGGGGTGAAGCTTTCTTT. Residues: CASSPTRGGEAFF.

The chain has TRBV27 and TRBJ1-5; no reliable D call. From germline, CDR1 is MNHEY and CDR2 SMNVEV (reference sequence). This CDR3 spans 16 amino acids. V was clipped by 5 bases and J by 3 bases, with 17 bases between them. CDR3 in DNA: TGTGCCAGCAGTCACTCGACCGGGTTTATCAATCAGCCCCAGCATTTT. Residues: CASSHSTGFINQPQHF.

The V call is TRBV10-3, the J call TRBJ1-2; D ambiguous. The CDR3 has 13 residues. Trimming cost V 8 bases and J 4 bases, with 14 bases left between them. Germline lookup yields CDR1 ENHRY and CDR2 SYGVKD. Here the CDR3 reads CAILGGGSYGYTF. The CDR3 region has the DNA TGTGCCATCCTGGGTGGAGGGAGCTATGGCTACACCTTC.

The CDR3 spells CASSLDGGAGEQYF. Written as DNA, the CDR3 is TGCGCCAGCAGCTTGGATGGCGGCGCAGGGGAGCAGTACTTC. This chain links TRBV5-1 with TRBJ2-7; a possible D gene is TRBD1 (5 bases). The CDR3 loop spans 14 amino acids. Trimming removed 0 bases at V and 7 bases at J, with 14 bases between. Per the germline V gene, CDR1 is SGHRS and CDR2 is YFSETQ.

The genes are TRBV30 and TRBJ1-4, with 7 bases aligning to TRBD1. The CDR3 is 13 residues long. Per the germline V gene, CDR1 is GTSNPN and CDR2 is SVGIG (reference sequence). V lost 8 bases, J lost 8 bases, and 11 bases stayed unmatched. The CDR3 sequence: CAIDRVRAEKLFF. The CDR3 region has the DNA TGTGCCATCGACAGGGTGAGGGCCGAAAAACTGTTTTTT.

The chain employs TRBV2 and TRBJ2-5, with a possible D match to TRBD1 (6 bases). This CDR3 region has 15 residues. Trimming took off 7 bases at V and 5 bases at J, with 20 bases between the two ends. Looked up from germline, CDR1 is SNHLY and CDR2 is FYNNEI. The CDR3 sequence is CASKSPGELGETQYF. The DNA of the CDR3 is TGTGCCAGCAAAAGCCCAGGGGAATTGGGGGAGACCCAGTACTTC.

This sequence joins TRBV15 and TRBJ2-1; TRBD2 matches 11 bases. The CDR3 covers 17 residues. V lost 3 bases and J lost 4; bases outside the gene matches: 8. Looked up from germline, CDR1 is LNHNV and CDR2 is YYDKDF (reference sequence). DNA for the CDR3: TGTGCCACCAGCAGCGGGCGGGGGACTAGCGGATACAATGAGCAGTTCTTC. Its protein product is CATSSGRGTSGYNEQFF.

This chain joins TRBV5-6 and TRBJ2-7; possibly TRBD1 for D (5 bases). The germline V gene encodes CDR1 SGHDT and CDR2 YYEEEE. V dropped 5 bases and J dropped 0 bases, with 12 bases sitting between them. This CDR3 is 14 amino acids long. CDR3 nucleotides: TGTGCCAGCAGACAGATACAGGTCTCCTACGAGCAGTACTTC. This gives the protein CASRQIQVSYEQYF.

The chain combines TRBV5-6 with TRBJ1-2; D ambiguous. The V and J ends lost 4 bases and 12 bases respectively, with 19 bases between them. This CDR3 comprises 13 residues. Germline V gene data show CDR1 as SGHDT and CDR2 as YYEEEE. Written as DNA, the CDR3 is TGTGCCAGCAGCGATGGTGTCGGGTCGCATCACACCTTC. Translating gives CASSDGVGSHHTF.

The genes are TRBV29-1 and TRBJ2-1, with 9 nucleotides matching TRBD1. This CDR3 spans 13 amino acids. V dropped 4 bases and J dropped 9; count of bases not matched to a gene: 7. Germline loops: CDR1 SQVTM, CDR2 ANQGSEA. CDR3 DNA sequence: TGCAGCGTTGGACAGGGGGTAAGGGGTGAGCAGTTCTTC. It translates to CSVGQGVRGEQFF.

The chain uses TRBV7-2 and TRBJ1-5; D not certain. The CDR3 totals 12 residues. V was clipped by 3 bases and J by 7 bases, with 7 bases between them. Germline-derived CDR1 and CDR2 are SGHTA and FQGNSA. The CDR3 DNA sequence: TGTGCCAGCAGCTTCTCTACCCAGCCCCAGCATTTT. It specifies CASSFSTQPQHF.